This T cell receptor beta chain was sequenced in a study of CD8+ T cells in alopecia areata (dated by TCRdb to 2017 to 2018). As for the study more broadly: To study T cell clonal expansion in alopecia areata, the researchers applied high-throughput TCRbeta sequencing to both the C3H/HeJ mouse model and human patients. Scalp tissue and sorted CD4+ and CD8+ peripheral blood T cells from patchy and totalis/universalis alopecia areata patients and from healthy controls were covered by human TCRbeta sequencing. RNA came from the PAXgene miRNA kit for fixed scalp, the miRNeasy kit for PBMCs, and the RNeasy kit for mouse skin. immunoSEQ multiplex PCR using 35 Vbeta forward primers and 13 Jbeta reverse primers was used to amplify TCRbeta CDR3 regions. Scalp clonality was compared among normal scalp (n=4), patchy alopecia areata scalp (n=8), and alopecia totalis/universalis scalp (n=8). General conclusions and limits of the study: Scalp TCR repertoire analysis is complicated because resident alphabeta T cells in normal human skin are also sequenced, whereas mouse skin is dominated by gammadelta T cells. Shared TCR sequences between patients were less evident than in mice, which may be partly attributable to HLA diversity in the patient population. Lesional scalp, especially in alopecia totalis/universalis, showed higher clonality and more expanded CD8+ clones than normal scalp, suggesting antigenic drive.

In about five patients from the biomarker study, an additional sort separated CD25+CD127- cells out of the CD4+ cells. From alopecia areata patients, peripheral blood was collected along with lesional scalp punch biopsies. PBMCs were isolated by density centrifugation and stained for CD3, CD4 and CD8, and CD4+ and CD8+ T cells were sorted on a FACSAria. The untreated alopecia areata patients were recruited through a multicenter biomarker study. CDR1 and CDR2 were assigned from the germline V gene as MGHDK and SYGVNS. The CDR3 contains 11 residues, cysteine and phenylalanine counted. Left in the record is the CDR3 DNA by itself, 33 bases read in frame from the first base. V ends up 8 bases short and J 3 bases short, with an unmatched junction base count of 0. The library was made by the immunoSEQ multiplex PCR assay. To provide template for TCR sequencing, every sample had RNA extracted and reverse transcribed into cDNA. First-strand cDNA was synthesized with SuperScript III using a 2:1 mix of oligo-dT and random hexamers. A synthetic immune receptor repertoire was used to gauge amplification bias, and whatever bias remained was removed computationally. The paper's data handling went like this. Raw reads were preprocessed to remove errors, and CDR3 was defined by IMGT conventions from the conserved cysteine to phenylalanine. Clonality was computed as 1 minus the Shannon entropy, with the entropy normalized by log2 of the number of productive unique TCRs. Whether each scalp clone was CD4 or CD8 was inferred by checking scalp TCRbeta sequences against the CD4 and CD8 repertoires from sorted blood. In its TCRdb copy, this immuneACCESS table keeps in-frame sequences only and misses some clones. Where compared with another copy, unresolved V genes explain less than half of these, and the others have no known cause. The V and J calls and clone size are taken from that table; D and trimming were inferred from the DNA. The sample contains 35,000 to 45,000 clones, 45% to 65% of them found a single time. Under 2% of the sample goes to the ten largest clones.

To note about this clone: The antigen it binds to is not known. One base away there is no much larger clone; base qualities are not given.

The chain employs TRBV25-1 and TRBJ2-7; a stretch of 8 junction bases matches TRBD1. The receptor's source is a human donor with alopecia areata. The material sequenced was CD4+ Tregs sorted from blood. The nucleotides are TGTGCCAGCGGACAGGGCTACGAGCAGTACTTC. Its protein reads: CASGQGYEQYF.